Each of the 10 T cell receptor beta chains below was sequenced from the same sample in a study of glioma-infiltrating T cells after dendritic cell vaccination. The assay was immunoSEQ multiplex PCR, and TCRdb's table has in-frame clones only and misses some. The sample consists of about 92,000 clones, about nine tenths of them appearing once. Sample: blood, taken before dendritic cell vaccination. These receptors came from a human donor with glioblastoma.

This rearrangement joins TRBV15 to TRBJ2-5, with a weak D call TRBD1 (6 bases). The CDR3 runs to 15 residues. V gave up 5 bases and J gave up 7 bases, with 20 bases separating them. Germline CDR1 is LNHNV and CDR2 is YYDKDF (reference sequence). The CDR3 loop is CATSEQDSNMGTQYF. The DNA for the CDR3 is TGTGCCACCAGCGAGCAGGACAGCAACATGGGGACCCAGTACTTC. Complete variable domain (other parts from reference TRBV15 and TRBJ2-5): DAMVIQNPRYQVTQFGKPVTLSCSQTLNHNVMYWYQQKSSQAPKLLFHYYDKDFNNEADTPDNFQSRRPNTSFCFLDIRSPGLGDTAMYLCATSEQDSNMGTQYFGPGTRLLVL.

The genes are TRBV5-1 and TRBJ2-1; 7 nucleotides match TRBD2. Germline V gene sequence: CDR1 SGHRS, CDR2 YFSETQ. Trimming took 3 bases from V and 5 from J; bases not matched to a gene: 8. The CDR3 totals 15 residues. CDR3: CASSSWAGADNEQFF. The CDR3 bases are TGCGCCAGCAGCTCCTGGGCGGGAGCGGACAATGAGCAGTTCTTC.

The J gene is TRBJ2-3, the V gene TRBV6-1; maybe TRBD1 (6 bases). From germline, CDR1 is MNHNS and CDR2 SASEGT. This CDR3 contains 15 residues. Deletions cut 4 bases from V and 0 bases from J, with 11 bases between. CDR3 sequence: CASSGGGLSTDTQYF. The CDR3 DNA sequence: TGTGCCAGCAGTGGAGGGGGTCTTAGCACAGATACGCAGTATTTT.

The rearrangement joins TRBV2 to TRBJ2-7, with D perhaps matching TRBD1 (5 bases). Germline lookup yields CDR1 SNHLY and CDR2 FYNNEI. V shed 3 bases and J shed 13 bases, with 19 bases lying between them. This CDR3 contains 13 residues. The CDR3 nucleotides read TGTGCCAGCAGTGAGGGTGGTTGGGGCCCACCCTACTTC. This translates into CASSEGGWGPPYF.

CDR3 protein: CASNPGTSVREKETQYF. As DNA, the CDR3 is TGTGCCAGCAACCCCGGGACTAGCGTAAGGGAGAAAGAGACCCAGTACTTC. The chain employs TRBV5-4 and TRBJ2-5, with TRBD2 matching 10 bases. Per the germline V gene, CDR1 is SGHNT and CDR2 is YYREEE (reference sequence). The CDR3 runs to 17 residues. V was clipped by 6 bases and J by 3 bases; unmatched bases: 14. The full variable domain, its missing parts supplied by reference TRBV5-4 and TRBJ2-5, is ETGVTQSPTHLIKTRGQQVTLRCSSQSGHNTVSWYQQALGQGPQFIFQYYREEENGRGNFPPRFSGLQFPNYSSELNVNALELDDSALYLCASNPGTSVREKETQYFGPGTRLLVL.

V is TRBV5-1 and J is TRBJ2-7, with 10 bases identical to TRBD1. Germline lookup yields CDR1 SGHRS and CDR2 YFSETQ. The J segment lost 5 bases and the V segment lost 2 bases, leaving 7 bases of the junction unmatched. The CDR3 totals 15 residues. The CDR3 loop is CASSFTGTGANEQYF. The CDR3 coding sequence is TGCGCCAGCAGCTTCACCGGGACAGGGGCTAACGAGCAGTACTTC.

The V call is TRBV4-3, the J call TRBJ1-4, with a tentative D call TRBD1 (5 bases). The V and J ends lost 1 base and 3 bases respectively, with 9 bases between them. CDR3 length: 15 residues. The germline gives CDR1 LGHNA, CDR2 YSLEER. DNA for the CDR3: TGCGCCAGCAGCCAAGCTGACAGCCCTAATGAAAAACTGTTTTTT. It codes for CASSQADSPNEKLFF.

The rearrangement links TRBV19 to TRBJ1-3, with D tentatively TRBD1 (6 bases). The V end lost 6 bases, the J end lost 4 bases, and 19 bases lay between the germline ends. CDR1 and CDR2 from the germline V gene are LNHDA and SQIVND (reference sequence). The CDR3 contains 16 residues. The CDR3 bases are TGTGCCAGTAGCAGGAGACTCGACAGGATGGGAAACACCATATATTTT. Amino acid sequence: CASSRRLDRMGNTIYF.

A few counts support this clone. V usage is TRBV6-6 and J usage is TRBJ1-2, with TRBD1 as a possible D gene (6 bases). V gave up 6 bases and J gave up 6 bases, with 11 bases separating them. CDR1 is MNHNY, CDR2 SVGAGI, per germline (reference sequence). The CDR3 sequence is 12 residues long. Written as DNA, the CDR3 is TGTGCCAGCAGGGCCTACAGGGATGGCTACACCTTC. Translated, it gives CASRAYRDGYTF.

CDR3 sequence (DNA): TGCAGCGCGGGACTAGCGGGGCCCACAGATACGCAGTATTTT. Encoded protein: CSAGLAGPTDTQYF. J is TRBJ2-3 and V is TRBV29-1; 13 bases are a match to TRBD2. CDR3 length equals 14 residues. The ends lost 7 bases at V and 2 bases at J; junction bases unmatched: 3. Germline V CDR1 and CDR2: SQVTM, ANQGSEA.